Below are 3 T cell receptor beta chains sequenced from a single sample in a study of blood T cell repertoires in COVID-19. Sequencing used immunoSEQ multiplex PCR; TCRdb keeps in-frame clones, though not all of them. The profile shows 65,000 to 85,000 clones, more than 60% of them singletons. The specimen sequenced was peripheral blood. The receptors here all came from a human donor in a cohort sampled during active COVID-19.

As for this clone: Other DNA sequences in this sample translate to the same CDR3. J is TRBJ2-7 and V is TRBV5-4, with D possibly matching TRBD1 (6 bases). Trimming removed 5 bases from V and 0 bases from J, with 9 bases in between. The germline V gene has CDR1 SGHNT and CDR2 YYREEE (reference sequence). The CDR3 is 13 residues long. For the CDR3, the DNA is TGTGCCAGCAGTACAGGGTCCTCCTACGAGCAGTACTTC. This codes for CASSTGSSYEQYF.

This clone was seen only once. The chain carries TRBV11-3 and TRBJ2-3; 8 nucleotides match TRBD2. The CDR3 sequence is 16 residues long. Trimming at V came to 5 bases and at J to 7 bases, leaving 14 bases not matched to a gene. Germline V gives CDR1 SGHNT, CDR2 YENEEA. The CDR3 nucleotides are TGTGCCAGCAGCCCCTCCGCGGGGGGACTGCGAAATACGCAGTATTTT. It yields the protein CASSPSAGGLRNTQYF.

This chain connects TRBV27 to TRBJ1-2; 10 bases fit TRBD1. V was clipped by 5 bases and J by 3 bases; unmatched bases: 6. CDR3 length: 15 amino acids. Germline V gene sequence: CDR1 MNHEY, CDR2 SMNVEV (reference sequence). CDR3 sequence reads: CASSTRQGAYYGYTF. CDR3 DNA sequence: TGTGCCAGCAGTACGCGACAGGGGGCCTACTATGGCTACACCTTC.